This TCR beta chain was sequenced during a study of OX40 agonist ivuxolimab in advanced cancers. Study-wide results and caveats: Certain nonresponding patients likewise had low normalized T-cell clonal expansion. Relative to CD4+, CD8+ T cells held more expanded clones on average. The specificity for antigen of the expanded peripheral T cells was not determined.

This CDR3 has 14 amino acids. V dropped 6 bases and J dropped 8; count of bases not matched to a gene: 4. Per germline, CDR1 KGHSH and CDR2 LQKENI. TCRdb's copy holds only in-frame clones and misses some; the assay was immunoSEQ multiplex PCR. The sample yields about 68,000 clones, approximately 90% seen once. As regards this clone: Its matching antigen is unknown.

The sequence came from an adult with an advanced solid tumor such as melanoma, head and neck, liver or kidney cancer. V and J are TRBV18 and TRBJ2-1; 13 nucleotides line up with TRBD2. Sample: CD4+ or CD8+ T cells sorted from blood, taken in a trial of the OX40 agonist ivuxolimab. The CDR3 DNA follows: TGTGCCAGCTCGGGACTAGCGGGATTGGATGAGCAGTTCTTC. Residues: CASSGLAGLDEQFF.